One sample yielded the 23 T cell receptor beta chains listed below, sequenced in a study of CD8+ T cells in alopecia areata. Once RNA had been extracted, it was reverse transcribed into cDNA to act as the sequencing template. Clones were sequenced by immunoSEQ multiplex PCR, and TCRdb holds only the in-frame ones, with some missing. The table has approximately 130,000 clones, 60% to 65% seen once. Documented treatment: oral pan-JAK inhibitor, 5-10 mg twice daily. The source material was CD4+ T cells sorted from blood, sampled at week 4, from a patient treated with tofacitinib. Source of these receptors: a human donor with alopecia areata.

The J gene is TRBJ1-5, the V gene TRBV4-2; TRBD1 matches at 7 bases. The CDR3 spans 13 residues. Looked up from germline, CDR1 is LGHNA and CDR2 is YNFKEQ. The V segment lost 6 bases and the J segment 7 bases; nucleotides outside the gene matches: 6. This CDR3 reads CASSRQGDQPQHF. The CDR3 DNA reads TGTGCCAGCAGTAGACAGGGCGACCAGCCCCAGCATTTT.

This rearrangement joins TRBV29-1 to TRBJ1-5, with D possibly matching TRBD1 (6 bases). Germline CDR1 SQVTM, CDR2 ANQGSEA. The length of the CDR3 is 13 residues. The V end was cut by 7 bases, the J end by 6 bases, with 16 bases between. CDR3 nucleotide sequence: TGCAGCGGATCAACAGGGAATGGTCAGCCCCAGCATTTT. Protein sequence: CSGSTGNGQPQHF.

The chain recombines TRBV28 with TRBJ2-2; D gene uncertain. The ends were cut back, 6 bases at V and 7 bases at J, with 12 bases in the middle. The germline V gene encodes CDR1 MDHEN and CDR2 SYDVKM. This CDR3 is 13 amino acids long. The CDR3 DNA reads as TGTGCCAGCAGCCCACGGTATAACGGGGAGCTGTTTTTT. Its translation is CASSPRYNGELFF.

This clone has just one count. J is TRBJ2-3 and V is TRBV30; TRBD2 agrees at 8 bases. J lost 4 bases, V lost 0 bases, and 6 bases had no gene match. Germline V CDR1 and CDR2: GTSNPN, SVGIG (reference sequence). This CDR3 has 15 residues. The DNA for the CDR3 is TGTGCCTGGAGTGTAGCGGGAGATGGCGCAGATACGCAGTATTTT. Its translation: CAWSVAGDGADTQYF. Combining the CDR3 with reference TRBV30 and TRBJ2-3 gives the whole variable domain SQTIHQWPATLVQPVGSPLSLECTVEGTSNPNLYWYRQAAGRGLQLLFYSVGIGQISSEVPQNLSASRPQDRQFILSSKKLLLSDSGFYLCAWSVAGDGADTQYFGPGTRLTVL.

The V call is TRBV25-1, the J call TRBJ2-2; unclear D gene. Trimming removed 6 bases at V and 1 base at J, with 9 bases between. CDR3 length equals 14 residues. CDR1 MGHDK and CDR2 SYGVNS come from the germline V gene. CDR3 in DNA: TGTGCCAGCAGGGACGTAGGGAACACCGGGGAGCTGTTTTTT. Protein: CASRDVGNTGELFF.

The chain combines TRBV4-1 with TRBJ1-2, with D possibly matching TRBD1 (5 bases). Germline CDR1 reads MGHRA; CDR2 reads YSYEKL. The length of the CDR3 is 17 residues. Trimming pared 2 bases from V and 6 bases from J, leaving 22 bases between. CDR3 in amino acids: CASSQYRTATLGDGYTF. The CDR3 DNA sequence: TGCGCCAGCAGCCAATATAGGACGGCGACACTGGGGGATGGCTACACCTTC.

The V and J genes are TRBV10-3 and TRBJ1-5, with D unresolved. Germline loops: CDR1 ENHRY, CDR2 SYGVKD. Trimming shortened V by 3 bases and J by 2 bases, and 5 bases separated the two germline ends. This CDR3 contains 13 residues. The CDR3 loop is CAISDEGNQPQHF. The CDR3 DNA sequence: TGTGCCATCAGTGACGAAGGCAATCAGCCCCAGCATTTT.

Note on this clone: The sample carries other DNA sequences with the same CDR3. The J gene is TRBJ2-7, the V gene TRBV29-1, with TRBD1 identical over 8 bases. The germline CDR1 and CDR2 sequences are SQVTM and ANQGSEA. The CDR3 is 13 amino acids. J gave up 1 base and V 4 bases, and 3 bases lay outside the gene matches. Here the CDR3 DNA reads TGCAGCGTTGCCGGGACAGGATCCTACGAGCAGTACTTC. As protein: CSVAGTGSYEQYF.

The CDR3 loop reads CASSISSGGAFNEQFF. CDR3 DNA: TGTGCCAGCAGCATTTCTAGCGGGGGGGCCTTCAATGAGCAGTTCTTC. This chain links TRBV7-3 with TRBJ2-1, with 12 bases lining up with TRBD2. This CDR3 region has 16 residues. With 5 bases clipped from V and 6 bases from J, the junction kept 8 bases outside the gene matches. The germline V gene has CDR1 SGHTA and CDR2 FQGTGA.

CDR3 protein: CASSPNRVSSSGANVLTF. As DNA, the CDR3 is TGTGCCAGCAGCCCTAACAGGGTGTCCAGCTCTGGGGCCAACGTCCTGACTTTC. This rearrangement joins TRBV7-3 to TRBJ2-6, with D possibly matching TRBD1 (6 bases). Germline loops: CDR1 SGHTA, CDR2 FQGTGA. Trimming shortened V by 5 bases and J by 0 bases, and 17 bases separated the two germline ends. The length of the CDR3 is 18 residues.

In this sample, this clone turned up a few times. The chain combines TRBV6-5 with TRBJ2-4; D is possibly TRBD2 (5 bases). The CDR3 sequence is 13 residues long. The V gene's germline CDR1 is MNHEY and CDR2 SVGAGI. Deletions cut 2 bases from V and 5 bases from J, with 7 bases between. The CDR3 DNA is TGTGCCAGCAGTTACCGCGGGCAAAACATTCAGTACTTC. Protein: CASSYRGQNIQYF.

About this clone itself: A much larger clone lies one base from this, so it may be a read error. The rearrangement uses TRBV7-3 and TRBJ1-2; perhaps TRBD1 as D (5 bases). V dropped 2 bases and J dropped 4 bases, with 8 bases sitting between them. The length of the CDR3 is 13 residues. Germline loops: CDR1 SGHTA, CDR2 FQGTGA. Here the CDR3 DNA reads TGTGCCAGCAGCTTACAGGGCTTCTATGGCTACACCTTC. Translating gives CASSLQGFYGYTF.

This clone came up a few times. This chain joins TRBV7-2 and TRBJ2-7; the D is unclear. The ends were cut back, 5 bases at V and 3 bases at J, with 14 bases in the middle. Germline V lookup: CDR1 SGHTA, CDR2 FQGNSA. This CDR3 contains 14 residues. Here the CDR3 reads CASSPAAKFYEQYF. CDR3 in DNA: TGTGCCAGCAGCCCCGCCGCGAAGTTCTACGAGCAGTACTTC. The full variable domain, in which reference TRBV7-2 and TRBJ2-7 provide the parts outside the CDR3, is GAGVSQSPSNKVTEKGKDVELRCDPISGHTALYWYRQSLGQGLEFLIYFQGNSAPDKSGLPSDRFSAERTGGSVSTLTIQRTQQEDSAVYLCASSPAAKFYEQYFGPGTRLTVT.

V is TRBV7-2 and J is TRBJ1-2; D gene ambiguous. Per the germline V gene, CDR1 is SGHTA and CDR2 is FQGNSA. Trimming took 0 bases from V and 4 from J, leaving 12 bases between them. The CDR3 contains 15 residues. CDR3 loop: CASSLAGGELYGYTF. The CDR3 DNA follows: TGTGCCAGCAGCTTAGCAGGCGGAGAACTCTATGGCTACACCTTC.

The chain employs TRBV7-3 and TRBJ2-7; 8 bases map to TRBD1. The CDR3 covers 15 residues. The germline CDR1 and CDR2 sequences are SGHTA and FQGTGA. V was clipped by 5 bases and J by 4 bases; unmatched bases: 10. The CDR3 DNA follows: TGTGCCAGCAGCCCGACCGGGACAGGTCTATACGAGCAGTACTTC. Amino acids: CASSPTGTGLYEQYF.

The chain employs TRBV11-3 and TRBJ1-2, with a possible D match to TRBD1 (6 bases). Trimming cost V 4 bases and J 3 bases, with 12 bases left between them. The CDR3 totals 14 residues. From germline, CDR1 is SGHNT and CDR2 YENEEA. Here the CDR3 DNA reads TGTGCCAGCAGCTCTACGGGGGCACACTATGGCTACACCTTC. It is translated as CASSSTGAHYGYTF.

This chain connects TRBV30 to TRBJ1-1, with D unresolved. In germline, CDR1 is GTSNPN, CDR2 SVGIG (reference sequence). V lost 2 bases and J lost 11, with 21 bases in between. There are 14 residues in the CDR3. In DNA, the CDR3 is TGTGCCTGGAGTATGGTTCCGACACCTATGGGGGCTTTCTTT. Its translation: CAWSMVPTPMGAFF. The variable domain in full, completed from reference TRBV30 and TRBJ1-1, reads SQTIHQWPATLVQPVGSPLSLECTVEGTSNPNLYWYRQAAGRGLQLLFYSVGIGQISSEVPQNLSASRPQDRQFILSSKKLLLSDSGFYLCAWSMVPTPMGAFFGQGTRLTVV.

V and J are TRBV5-6 and TRBJ2-3; D may be TRBD1 (6 bases). The CDR3 contains 14 residues. Trimming shortened V by 2 bases and J by 4 bases, and 11 bases separated the two germline ends. In germline, CDR1 is SGHDT, CDR2 YYEEEE. The DNA for the CDR3 is TGTGCCAGCAGCTTCACCTACAGGGCAGATACGCAGTATTTT. This encodes CASSFTYRADTQYF.

The chain recombines TRBV7-3 with TRBJ2-7; D not certain. The CDR3 has 10 residues. Germline V gene sequence: CDR1 SGHTA, CDR2 FQGTGA. Trimming shortened V by 7 bases and J by 7 bases, and 8 bases separated the two germline ends. Written as DNA, the CDR3 is TGTGCCAGCACCCATTATGAGCAGTACTTC. Translated, it gives CASTHYEQYF.

This chain links TRBV15 with TRBJ2-7; no reliable D call. V was clipped by 0 bases and J by 7 bases, with 10 bases between them. The CDR3 totals 13 residues. Germline V lookup: CDR1 LNHNV, CDR2 YYDKDF (reference sequence). CDR3: CATSRDLMREQYF. For the CDR3, the DNA is TGTGCCACCAGCAGAGATTTGATGAGGGAGCAGTACTTC.

Only one count was recorded for this clone. V usage is TRBV2 and J usage is TRBJ2-4; D may be TRBD1 (5 bases). This CDR3 comprises 12 residues. CDR1 SNHLY and CDR2 FYNNEI come from the germline V gene. Trimming stripped 3 bases from V and 6 bases from J, with 6 bases between. CDR3 sequence (DNA): TGTGCCAGCAGTGACAGGGCAAACATTCAGTACTTC. This gives the protein CASSDRANIQYF.

Notes on this clone: At one end the junction does not follow the germline gene, possibly because of a read error. This chain links TRBV2 with TRBJ2-3; D is perhaps TRBD2 (7 bases). CDR3 length: 16 amino acids. CDR1 is SNHLY, CDR2 FYNNEI, per germline. The CDR3 spells CASSEGGAADTDTQYF. The CDR3 DNA reads TGTGCCAGCAGCGAAGGGGGGGCCGCCGACACAGATACGCAGTATTTT.

The gene calls are TRBV7-9 and TRBJ2-7, with D tentatively TRBD2 (6 bases). Germline V gene data show CDR1 as SEHNR and CDR2 as FQNEAQ (reference sequence). This CDR3 spans 14 amino acids. V lost 3 bases and J 0 bases, leaving 9 bases between the germline ends. As DNA, the CDR3 is TGTGCCAGCAGCTTGGTGGACTACTCCTACGAGCAGTACTTC. It encodes CASSLVDYSYEQYF.